A selection of T cell receptor beta chains follows, all from one sample in a study of identical twins. From the 5' RACE reads, TCRdb called clonotypes with MiXCR, one entry per CDR3 protein. The profile shows around 500,000 distinct CDR3 sequences, approximately 14% of them singletons. The same specimen was also included in a second study, on yellow fever vaccine responses in identical twins.

The sample taken for sequencing was CD4+ T cells sorted from blood. Receptors originate from a woman aged 18-35 years in good health. Each CDR3 is given without its conserved first and last residue.

j_gene: TRBJ2-5
v_gene: TRBV2
CDR3aa: ASSEASLPQY

j_gene: TRBJ1-4
v_gene: TRBV13
CDR3aa: ASSLRQGWTNEKLF

j_gene: TRBJ2-7
v_gene: TRBV6-2/TRBV6-3
CDR3aa: ASSNIRQVSYEQY

j_gene: TRBJ2-3
v_gene: TRBV20-1
CDR3aa: SARRYADTQY

j_gene: TRBJ2-1
v_gene: TRBV18
CDR3aa: ASSRLAGWNEQF

j_gene: TRBJ2-2
v_gene: TRBV28
CDR3aa: AGRLRGNTGELF

j_gene: TRBJ2-2
v_gene: TRBV7-9
CDR3aa: ASSKQGGDRAGELF

j_gene: TRBJ2-3
v_gene: TRBV19
CDR3aa: ASTQSGGALTQY

j_gene: TRBJ1-1
v_gene: TRBV7-2
CDR3aa: ASSFNTGGTEAF

j_gene: TRBJ1-2
v_gene: TRBV20-1
CDR3aa: SASEPARAFGYGYT

j_gene: TRBJ2-3
v_gene: TRBV20-1
CDR3aa: SANPTYTDTQY

j_gene: TRBJ2-2
v_gene: TRBV7-8
CDR3aa: ASSRGISQNRGRGTGELF

j_gene: TRBJ2-1
v_gene: TRBV28
CDR3aa: ASSLLQLAGVVNEQF

j_gene: TRBJ1-5
v_gene: TRBV19
CDR3aa: ASSTLQGSSNQPQH

j_gene: TRBJ2-3
v_gene: TRBV5-1
CDR3aa: ASSLVVRGSTDTQY

j_gene: TRBJ1-3
v_gene: TRBV20-1
CDR3aa: SARSSGNTIY

j_gene: TRBJ2-3
v_gene: TRBV7-6
CDR3aa: ASSLVQPPADTQY

j_gene: TRBJ2-1
v_gene: TRBV7-7
CDR3aa: ASSAMDGLSYNEQF

j_gene: TRBJ2-2
v_gene: TRBV5-1
CDR3aa: ASSGDRGTGELF

j_gene: TRBJ1-2
v_gene: TRBV20-1
CDR3aa: SAQTPNYGYT

j_gene: TRBJ1-1
v_gene: TRBV10-3
CDR3aa: AIRSDRGREVTEAF

j_gene: TRBJ1-2
v_gene: TRBV7-6
CDR3aa: ASSVLQGSYGYT

j_gene: TRBJ2-1
v_gene: TRBV6-2/TRBV6-3
CDR3aa: ASSYWGRLSSSSYNEQF

j_gene: TRBJ1-6
v_gene: TRBV20-1
CDR3aa: SPHRDRGSPLH

j_gene: TRBJ2-3
v_gene: TRBV6-2/TRBV6-3
CDR3aa: ASSPLAGSDTQY

j_gene: TRBJ1-1
v_gene: TRBV6-5
CDR3aa: ASSYAAGGLKTEAF

j_gene: TRBJ2-7
v_gene: TRBV27
CDR3aa: ASSSTPSGYEQY

j_gene: TRBJ2-7
v_gene: TRBV7-9
CDR3aa: ASSFDRGSSYEQY

j_gene: TRBJ2-5
v_gene: TRBV11-2
CDR3aa: ASSPSSETQY

j_gene: TRBJ2-1
v_gene: TRBV29-1
CDR3aa: SVAERAGREQF

j_gene: TRBJ2-1
v_gene: TRBV12-3/TRBV12-4
CDR3aa: ASRGTASSYNEQF

j_gene: TRBJ2-1
v_gene: TRBV20-1
CDR3aa: SATVTPGEQF

j_gene: TRBJ2-3
v_gene: TRBV27
CDR3aa: ASSWGTGRSDTQY

j_gene: TRBJ1-5
v_gene: TRBV19
CDR3aa: ASTADQFSNQPQH

j_gene: TRBJ2-5
v_gene: TRBV3-1
CDR3aa: ASSQSSGGRETQY

j_gene: TRBJ2-5
v_gene: TRBV18
CDR3aa: ASSHSLAGEETQY

j_gene: TRBJ2-3
v_gene: TRBV6-2/TRBV6-3
CDR3aa: ASSYTYSTDTQY

j_gene: TRBJ2-1
v_gene: TRBV7-9
CDR3aa: ASSFRLAGEVNEQF

j_gene: TRBJ2-5
v_gene: TRBV5-4
CDR3aa: ASSLVPQGVGYQETQY

j_gene: TRBJ2-1
v_gene: TRBV4-2
CDR3aa: ASSQARSGATVGEQF

j_gene: TRBJ2-7
v_gene: TRBV20-1
CDR3aa: SAKASGFYEQY

j_gene: TRBJ2-6
v_gene: TRBV5-1
CDR3aa: ASSLNPATQSSGANVLT

j_gene: TRBJ2-7
v_gene: TRBV7-2
CDR3aa: ASSFGPSYEQY

j_gene: TRBJ2-2
v_gene: TRBV7-8
CDR3aa: ANSARDTTGELF

j_gene: TRBJ2-6
v_gene: TRBV28
CDR3aa: ASSFPRTGSSNVLT

j_gene: TRBJ2-1
v_gene: TRBV4-3
CDR3aa: ASSHTSGRGRVEQF

j_gene: TRBJ2-2
v_gene: TRBV18
CDR3aa: ASSKTGGARDTGELF

j_gene: TRBJ2-3
v_gene: TRBV27
CDR3aa: ASSTSGGASDTQY

j_gene: TRBJ2-3
v_gene: TRBV12-3/TRBV12-4
CDR3aa: ASSFYASTSGTDTQY